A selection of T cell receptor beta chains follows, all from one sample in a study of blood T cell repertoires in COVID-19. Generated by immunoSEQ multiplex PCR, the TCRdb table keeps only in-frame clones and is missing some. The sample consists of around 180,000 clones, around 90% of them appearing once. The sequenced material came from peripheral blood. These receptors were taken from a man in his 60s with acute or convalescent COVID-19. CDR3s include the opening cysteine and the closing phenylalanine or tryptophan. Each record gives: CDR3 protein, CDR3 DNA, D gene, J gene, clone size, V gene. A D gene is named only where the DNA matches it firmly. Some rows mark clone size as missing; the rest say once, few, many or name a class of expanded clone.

CDR3aa: CASSLEGGINGELFF; CDR3nt: TGCGCCAGCAGCTTGGAAGGAGGGATAAACGGGGAGCTGTTTTTT; d_gene: .; j_gene: TRBJ2-2; abundance: once; v_gene: TRBV5-1
CDR3aa: CASSPGGDNEQFF; CDR3nt: TGCGCCAGCAGCCCTGGAGGGGACAATGAGCAGTTCTTC; d_gene: .; j_gene: TRBJ2-1; abundance: once; v_gene: TRBV5-1
CDR3aa: CASSLDRDNTGELFF; CDR3nt: TGTGCCAGCAGCTTGGACAGGGATAACACCGGGGAGCTGTTTTTT; d_gene: TRBD1; j_gene: TRBJ2-2; abundance: .; v_gene: TRBV7-3
CDR3aa: CASSTSTGNTEAFF; CDR3nt: TGCGCCAGCAGTACCTCGACAGGGAATACTGAAGCTTTCTTT; d_gene: TRBD1; j_gene: TRBJ1-1; abundance: .; v_gene: TRBV10-1
CDR3aa: CASSPGLGSGELFF; CDR3nt: TGCGCCAGCAGCCCGGGACTAGGTAGCGGGGAGCTGTTTTTT; d_gene: TRBD2; j_gene: TRBJ2-2; abundance: .; v_gene: TRBV10-1
CDR3aa: CASSLPRGLETQYF; CDR3nt: TGTGCCAGCAGCTTGCCCAGGGGGTTAGAGACCCAGTACTTC; d_gene: TRBD1; j_gene: TRBJ2-5; abundance: .; v_gene: TRBV7-2
CDR3aa: CASSYRGTPATDTQYF; CDR3nt: TGCGCCAGCAGTTACAGAGGGACTCCCGCAACAGATACGCAGTATTTT; d_gene: .; j_gene: TRBJ2-3; abundance: .; v_gene: TRBV4-1
CDR3aa: CASSLGQVNSPLHF; CDR3nt: TGTGCCAGCAGCTTGGGACAGGTCAATTCACCCCTCCACTTT; d_gene: TRBD1; j_gene: TRBJ1-6; abundance: .; v_gene: TRBV7-2
CDR3aa: CASSFRREVDTQYF; CDR3nt: TGTGCCAGCAGCTTTCGGCGGGAAGTAGATACGCAGTATTTT; d_gene: .; j_gene: TRBJ2-3; abundance: once; v_gene: TRBV11-3
CDR3aa: CASSYTPAPPLSNQPQHF; CDR3nt: TGTGCCAGTAGTTACACCCCCGCTCCTCCCCTTAGCAATCAGCCCCAGCATTTT; d_gene: .; j_gene: TRBJ1-5; abundance: .; v_gene: TRBV19